A single T cell receptor (beta chain) is shown here with its context. The data were taken from a study of blood T cell repertoires in COVID-19. Study details: Some COVID-19 samples were acute and others convalescent; all came from the United States, Italy and Spain. PBMCs, B-cell-depleted T cells, or T cells were the source of the cDNA or gDNA that made up the material.

In the original analysis: Estimation of nucleated cell counts was performed using reference gene primer amplification. TCRdb's table, derived via immunoSEQ multiplex PCR, lists solely in-frame clones and lacks some. From that table come the V and J calls and clone size; the DNA was used to work out D and trimming. The sample yields around 94,000 clones, roughly 80% seen once. The sample was peripheral blood. The sequence was collected from a man aged 55-75 years with acute or convalescent COVID-19.

The CDR3 spells CATSRGLGYGYTF. The CDR3 nucleotides are TGTGCCACCTCTCGAGGCCTTGGCTATGGCTACACCTTC. The J gene is TRBJ1-2, the V gene TRBV12-3 or TRBV12-4; no clear D gene. Trimming stripped 10 bases from V and 4 bases from J, with 16 bases between. This CDR3 comprises 13 residues.